This T cell receptor beta chain was identified during a study of cytomegalovirus exposure and HLA in healthy donors (dated by TCRdb to about 2017). About the study as a whole: An earlier analysis of fewer than 750 of the donors reported under 300 Gb of sequence data and approximately 120 million unique TCR beta sequences obtained from some 200 million T cells. A later genetic analysis took genome-wide SNP genotypes for 398 of the 666 donors and used that subset as a discovery cohort. Among the approximately 420 genotyped donors, around 81% belonged to the genetic ancestry cluster associated with self-reported Caucasian donors. Rather than drawing on any new phenotypic data, the later analysis identified candidate immune exposures from TCR beta sequences and the way those sequences occurred across donors. Across roughly 420 genotyped donors of the cohort, an average of approximately 200,000 unique TCR beta nucleotide sequences per donor were sequenced, and roughly 18% of those sequences were non-productive. In a later analysis, previously published TCR beta repertoires from 500 to 750 donors were re-analyzed and high-resolution HLA genotyping was added so that TCR occurrence patterns could be studied. The study aimed to test whether signatures of past pathogen exposure could be identified by cataloging public T cell receptors. The study used immunosequencing to profile the T cell repertoires of approximately 640 subjects and linked those repertoires to cytomegalovirus serostatus. To decide whether each TCR beta V gene segment behaved as functional or pseudogenic, an earlier analysis of 587 of the donors relied on high-throughput TCR beta sequencing. Typing coverage varied by locus: roughly 629-640 donors for A, B, C, DRB1 and DQB1; roughly 510 for DQA1; more than 600 for DPA1; roughly 450 for DPB1. Roughly 5 DR-DQ haplotypes were treated as single units for association and clustering because of strong linkage in the cohort. In addition to the first cohort of hundreds of subjects, a separate validation cohort of 120 different subjects was used. About 300 gigabases of sequencing data and around 87 million unique TCR sequences were included in an early release covering over 600 HLA-typed donors. To predict cytomegalovirus infection status, the study brought together high-throughput TCR immunosequencing, statistical association of individual TCRs with disease status, and machine learning. Both class I and class II loci were covered by HLA typing, at four-digit resolution. Donor age, sex, ethnicity and CMV serostatus were compiled alongside the repertoire data. All discovery cohort repertoires had been generated on a single sequencing platform. Points the paper makes about the study in general: Assigning TCR associations to individual alleles was difficult when HLA alleles, especially DR and DQ, strongly co-occurred. A further reported finding was that TCR beta sequences accurately predicted the HLA-A and HLA-B alleles for most subjects in the first cohort. It was suggested by the authors that the approach could potentially be generalized to other disease states and immunological phenotypes. In a later analysis, several top co-occurrence clusters were reported to appear linked to parvovirus B19, influenza, CMV and Epstein-Barr virus. In both the original and validation cohorts, the classifier was reported to diagnose cytomegalovirus status with high specificity and sensitivity. In an earlier analysis of approximately 600 of the donors, most TCR beta V segments were observed in productive rearrangements about 87% or about 30% of the time, broadly matching IMGT annotations. Most TCR sequences were observed very rarely across donors, whereas some public TCRs were present in many individuals. Linkage disequilibrium might explain the correlated functional status among segregating V segments, but an unknown experimental factor could not be excluded. Three of the identified cytomegalovirus-associated TCR beta chains were confirmed in vitro to be specific for cytomegalovirus antigens. Specific HLA alleles were associated with 15,000 to 20,000 TCR beta sequences at a false discovery rate of 0.05 in a later analysis. The cohort was sequenced for TCR beta chains only, and without alpha or paired-chain data the features that could be detected were limited. A later analysis found that HLA-associated TCR beta chains were more clonally expanded and had lower generation probabilities than equally common non-associated chains. Because HLA typing was missing for some donors at each locus, association tests included only the typed subset. The study gave a list of around 170 TCR beta chains associated with cytomegalovirus. Compared with the 666-donor mean, donors in an Asian-associated ancestry cluster had fewer N-insertions in productive TCRs, according to a later genetic analysis. The 87-base-pair reads could not distinguish some IMGT-functional V segments, including TRBV6-2 and TRBV6-3, so those segments were excluded. A cluster of highly shared sequence variants was judged likely to represent a technical artifact of the sequencing pipeline. Because counts were too low, some 17 rarely observed V segments, including chromosome 9 orphons, were excluded from the earlier analysis of 500 to 700 of the donors. Immune exposure information for the cohort was limited to CMV serostatus. According to a later analysis, TCR association rates differed among HLA loci, with DRB1 alleles showing the most associated TCRs and HLA-C alleles showing the fewest. In a later genetic analysis, a missense DCLRE1C variant was associated with V-gene and J-gene trimming of TCR beta chains, and the association was replicated in an independent cohort. According to a later analysis, most CMV-associated TCR beta chains appeared to be HLA-restricted, and the HLA associations seemed to be driven largely by CMV exposure. Roughly uniform sequencing depth across donors was assumed in presence/absence analyses, although this assumption may not hold.

The cohort comprised more than 550 healthy bone marrow donors. All cohort members were sampled while nominally healthy, although unrecorded immune exposures were likely present. The donor tested CMV seronegative, placing the donor among the 352 seronegative members of the cohort. A peripheral blood sample was collected from each donor, and TCR beta sequencing was performed on peripheral blood mononuclear cells. The Qiagen DNeasy Blood Extraction Kit was used to extract genomic DNA from the blood cell samples. The protocol used for the library was the immunoSEQ multiplex PCR assay. The multiplex PCR relied on a mix of 60 forward primers for TCR Vbeta segments and 13 reverse primers for TCR Jbeta segments. Amplification of the CDR3 region of rearranged TCR beta genes was performed with a multiplex PCR assay on genomic DNA. The amplified TCR beta libraries were sequenced on the Illumina HiSeq System as 87-base-pair reads. Per the authors' processing: Across the 670 or so repertoires, a later analysis counted 75 million to 90 million unique TCR beta chains, about 10 million of which were shared by at least two donors. To remove PCR and sequencing errors, raw reads were error-corrected and collapsed into unique sequences using a nearest-neighbor algorithm that merged closely related sequences. CDR3 sequences were aligned to IMGT reference sequences to assign V, D and J gene segments. For a sequence to be retained, a match of at least six nucleotides was required to both a V gene segment and a J gene segment. Rearrangements were classified as productive when the CDR3 lacked stop codons and remained in frame with V and J, and all other rearrangements were classified as non-productive. Following IMGT convention, CDR3 was defined as the stretch from the second conserved V-encoded cysteine up to the conserved J-encoded phenylalanine. The earlier analysis of about 590 of the donors excluded sequences that lacked an unambiguous match to a single V gene segment. In an earlier analysis of approximately 610 of the donors, V segments were called functional above 56.7% productive rearrangements and were called segregating when the between-donor standard deviation exceeded 5%. A statistical classification framework was developed to diagnose cytomegalovirus status using the catalog of TCR beta chain sequences. V and J gene assignment, in a later analysis, came from comparing TCR nucleotide sequences with IMGT/GENE-DB human TR gene sequences. A later analysis assigned CDR3 sequences and most-parsimonious VDJ recombination scenarios with the TCRdist pipeline. A later analysis defined each TCR beta chain by its CDR3 amino acid sequence plus V-gene family, and excluded reads lacking a unique V-gene family. To address suspected cross-contamination and a sequencing artifact, a later analysis removed 450 to 700 highly shared, low-generation-probability nucleotide sequences. In a later analysis, a clonal expansion index was calculated for each public chain from normalized within-repertoire ranks of inferred template counts. A later analysis computed generation probabilities with a VDJ recombination model fitted to out-of-frame rearrangements, and checked the results against IGoR. Hypergeometric tests were used in a later analysis to score TCR-TCR, TCR-HLA and TCR-CMV co-occurrence, with a repertoire-size bias correction applied to the TCR pairs. False discovery rates were estimated in a later analysis by permuting HLA or CMV assignments 20 times. In a later analysis, co-occurring TCRs were grouped with DBSCAN, and TCRdist sequence similarity was added when clustering was performed within HLA-allele-positive subsets. Repertoires with fewer than 30,000 or more than 120,000 public chains, plus five repertoires with anomalous nucleotide sharing, were excluded from co-occurrence clustering. The table comes from immuneACCESS by way of TCRdb, which keeps in-frame sequences with V and J called. Part of the clones is missing from these tables; in studies checked, under half for an unresolved V gene and the rest for unknown reasons. V and J calls plus clone size are reproduced from that table; the DNA served to infer D and trimming. The sample records around 99,000 clones, about 76% of which are singletons. Around 2.1% of the sample belongs to the ten largest clones.

In regard to this clone: Its target antigen remains unknown. No much larger clonotype is one base removed from it; base qualities were not supplied.

V is shortened by 5 bases, J by 7 bases, and the region joining them spans 14 bases. CDR1 and CDR2 were assigned from the germline V gene (reference sequence) as SGHAT and FQDESV. The CDR3 starts with the cysteine, ends with the phenylalanine, and has 13 residues. The kept DNA is CDR3 alone, 39 bases in frame from the first base. The origin of this receptor is a woman aged 25 to 39 in good health and CMV-seronegative. The sequenced sample was PBMCs. The V and J genes are TRBV11-1 and TRBJ1-2; TRBD1 is perhaps the D gene, given 5 matching bases. The encoded CDR3 is CASSLGGLFGYTF. In nucleotide form, the sequence is TGTGCCAGCAGCCTCGGGGGTTTGTTTGGCTACACCTTC.